The 16 T cell receptor beta chains listed next were all sequenced from one sample in a study of T cells expressing NK-cell markers. TCRdb reprocessed the 5' RACE reads; each CDR3 protein has one entry and no DNA is given. The table for this sample gives roughly 430,000 distinct CDR3 sequences. The source material was blood T cells: a sorted CD56 or NKG2C T cell subset, CD4+ or CD8+ T cells, or bulk PBMC T cells (not recorded which). The receptors derive from a woman between 18 and 70 years old in good health.

The V gene is TRBV20-1, the J gene TRBJ1-1. Per germline, CDR1 DFQATT and CDR2 SNEGSKA (reference sequence). The CDR3 totals 14 residues. CDR3 sequence reads: CSARPRSWNAEAFF.

The chain joins TRBV12-3 or TRBV12-4 to TRBJ2-2; TCRdb's D gene call, TRBD1, goes unchecked for lack of DNA. The CDR3 has 15 residues. The CDR3 protein is CASSSGTDYTGELFF.

The genes are TRBV18 and TRBJ2-1. Germline loops: CDR1 KGHSH, CDR2 LQKENI. The CDR3 covers 16 residues. The CDR3 loop is CASSPLPGGPFYEQFF.

The chain's CDR3 is CASSMEPRDEQYF. The rearrangement joins TRBV19 to TRBJ2-7. Germline assignment: CDR1 LNHDA and CDR2 SQIVND (reference sequence). The CDR3 covers 13 residues.

J is TRBJ1-5 and V is TRBV30; no DNA is available, so the TRBD1 call from TCRdb remains unchecked. This CDR3 has 14 amino acids. From germline, CDR1 is GTSNPN and CDR2 SVGIG (reference sequence). The CDR3 sequence is CARVGPDLHQPQHF.

The chain carries TRBV5-1 and TRBJ1-2; TCRdb names TRBD1, which stays unverified in the absence of DNA. The CDR3 is 15 residues long. The germline V gene has CDR1 SGHRS and CDR2 YFSETQ. The CDR3 sequence: CASSLAVLAGGDYTF.

The chain uses TRBV5-8 and TRBJ1-2. The CDR3 consists of 14 residues. The germline gives CDR1 SGHTS, CDR2 YDEGEE. CDR3 sequence: CASSFLGSNYGYTF.

The chain combines TRBV12-3 or TRBV12-4 with TRBJ1-6; the TCRdb call, TRBD1, lacks DNA for checking. This CDR3 region has 18 residues. CDR3 sequence reads: CASSLDRTGGSYNSPLHF.

This rearrangement joins TRBV29-1 to TRBJ2-1. CDR1 is SQVTM and CDR2 is ANQGSEA in the germline V gene. This CDR3 is built from 13 residues. This CDR3 is CSVEHDGYNEQFF.

The genes are TRBV9 and TRBJ2-3; TCRdb selects TRBD2, and the lack of DNA leaves this call unchecked. This CDR3 spans 17 amino acids. Germline V gene data show CDR1 as SGDLS and CDR2 as YYNGEE. The CDR3: CASSVEGPLAGTDTQYF.

The chain combines TRBV9 with TRBJ1-1. This CDR3 contains 16 residues. Germline CDR1 and CDR2: SGDLS and YYNGEE. CDR3 in amino acids: CASSVGDSGMNTEAFF. Complete variable domain (other parts from reference TRBV9 and TRBJ1-1): DSGVTQTPKHLITATGQRVTLRCSPRSGDLSVYWYQQSLDQGLQFLIQYYNGEERAKGNILERFSAQQFPDLHSELNLSSLELGDSALYFCASSVGDSGMNTEAFFGQGTRLTVV.

This chain connects TRBV12-3 or TRBV12-4 to TRBJ2-1; TCRdb's D gene call, TRBD1, goes unchecked for lack of DNA. The length of the CDR3 is 15 residues. The CDR3 region is CASSLRVSGDNEQFF.

V and J are TRBV7-3 and TRBJ2-5; the TCRdb D gene call, TRBD1, has no DNA to confirm it. This CDR3 is built from 15 residues. Germline CDR1 SGHTA, CDR2 FQGTGA. CDR3 loop: CASSLTRGWGETQYF.

The V and J genes are TRBV20-1 and TRBJ1-6; TCRdb's assignment of TRBD1 cannot be checked, as there is no DNA. The length of the CDR3 is 17 residues. Germline values: CDR1 DFQATT, CDR2 SNEGSKA (reference sequence). CDR3 region: CSARPTPGQAYNSPLHF.

The chain recombines TRBV9 with TRBJ2-1. Germline V gives CDR1 SGDLS, CDR2 YYNGEE. CDR3 size: 13 residues. The CDR3 is CASSVRGYNEQFF.

The chain uses TRBV20-1 and TRBJ2-3. Germline CDR1 reads DFQATT; CDR2 reads SNEGSKA (reference sequence). CDR3 size: 14 residues. CDR3 in amino acids: CSARDLPNTDTQYF.